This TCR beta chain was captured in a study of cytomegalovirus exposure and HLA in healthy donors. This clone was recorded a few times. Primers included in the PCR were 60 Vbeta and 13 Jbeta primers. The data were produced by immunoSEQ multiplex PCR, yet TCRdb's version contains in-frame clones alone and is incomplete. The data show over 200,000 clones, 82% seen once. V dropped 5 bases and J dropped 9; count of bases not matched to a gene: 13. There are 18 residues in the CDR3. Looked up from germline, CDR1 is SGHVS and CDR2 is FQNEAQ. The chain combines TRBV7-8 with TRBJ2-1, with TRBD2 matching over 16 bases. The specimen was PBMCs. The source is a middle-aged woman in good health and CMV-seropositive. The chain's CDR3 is CASSTWGLAGGPVPEQFF. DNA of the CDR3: TGTGCCAGCAGCACGTGGGGACTAGCGGGGGGGCCTGTGCCTGAGCAGTTCTTC.